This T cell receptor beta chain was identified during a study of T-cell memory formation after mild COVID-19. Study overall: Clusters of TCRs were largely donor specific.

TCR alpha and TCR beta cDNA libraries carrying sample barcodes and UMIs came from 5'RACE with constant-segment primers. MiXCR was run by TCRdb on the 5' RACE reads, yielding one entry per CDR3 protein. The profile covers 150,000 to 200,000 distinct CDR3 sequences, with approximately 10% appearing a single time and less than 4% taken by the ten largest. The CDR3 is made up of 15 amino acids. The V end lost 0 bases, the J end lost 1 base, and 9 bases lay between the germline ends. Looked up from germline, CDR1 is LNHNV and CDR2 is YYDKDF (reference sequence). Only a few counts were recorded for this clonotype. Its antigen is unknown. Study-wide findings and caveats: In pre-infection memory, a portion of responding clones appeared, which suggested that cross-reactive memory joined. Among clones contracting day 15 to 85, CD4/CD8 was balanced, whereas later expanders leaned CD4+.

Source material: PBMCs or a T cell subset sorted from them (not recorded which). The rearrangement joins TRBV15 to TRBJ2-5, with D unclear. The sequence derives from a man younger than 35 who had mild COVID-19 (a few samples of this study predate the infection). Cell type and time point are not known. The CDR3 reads CATSRDLGTQETQYF. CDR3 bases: TGTGCCACCAGCAGAGATCTGGGCACCCAAGAGACCCAGTACTTC.